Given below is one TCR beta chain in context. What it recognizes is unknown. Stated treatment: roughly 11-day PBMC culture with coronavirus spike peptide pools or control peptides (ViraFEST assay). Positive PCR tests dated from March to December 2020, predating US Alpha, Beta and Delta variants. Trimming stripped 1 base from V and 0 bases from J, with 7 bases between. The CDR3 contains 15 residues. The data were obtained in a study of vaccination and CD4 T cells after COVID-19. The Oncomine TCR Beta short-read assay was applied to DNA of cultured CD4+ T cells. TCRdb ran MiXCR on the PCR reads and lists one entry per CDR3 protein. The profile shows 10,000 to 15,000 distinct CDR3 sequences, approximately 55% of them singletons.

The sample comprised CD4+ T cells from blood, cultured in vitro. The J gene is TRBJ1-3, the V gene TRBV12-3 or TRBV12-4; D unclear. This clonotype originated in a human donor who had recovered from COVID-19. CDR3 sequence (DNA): TGTGCCAGCAGTTTAGTCGTAAGCTCTGGAAACACCATATATTTT. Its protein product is CASSLVVSSGNTIYF.